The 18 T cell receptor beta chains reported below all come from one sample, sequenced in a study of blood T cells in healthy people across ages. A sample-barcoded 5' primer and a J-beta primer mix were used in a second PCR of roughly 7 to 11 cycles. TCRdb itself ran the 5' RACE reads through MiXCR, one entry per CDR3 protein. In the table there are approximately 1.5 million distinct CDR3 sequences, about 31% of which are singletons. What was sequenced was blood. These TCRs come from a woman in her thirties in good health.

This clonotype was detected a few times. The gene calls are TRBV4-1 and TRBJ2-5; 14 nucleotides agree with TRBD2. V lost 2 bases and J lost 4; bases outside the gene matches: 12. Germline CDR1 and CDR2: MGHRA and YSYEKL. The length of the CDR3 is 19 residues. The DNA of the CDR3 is TGCGCCAGCAGCCAACGAACCGGACTAGCGGGGGGCCGGCCAGAGACCCAGTACTTC. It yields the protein CASSQRTGLAGGRPETQYF.

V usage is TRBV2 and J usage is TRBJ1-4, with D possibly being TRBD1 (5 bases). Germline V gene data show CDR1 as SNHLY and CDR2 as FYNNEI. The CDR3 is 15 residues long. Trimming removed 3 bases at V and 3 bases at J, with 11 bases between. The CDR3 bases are TGTGCCAGCAGTGAGACAGAGGCCCCTAATGAAAAACTGTTTTTT. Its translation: CASSETEAPNEKLFF. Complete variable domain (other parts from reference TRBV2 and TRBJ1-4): EPEVTQTPSHQVTQMGQEVILRCVPISNHLYFYWYRQILGQKVEFLVSFYNNEISEKSEIFDDQFSVERPDGSNFTLKIRSTKLEDSAMYFCASSETEAPNEKLFFGSGTQLSVL.

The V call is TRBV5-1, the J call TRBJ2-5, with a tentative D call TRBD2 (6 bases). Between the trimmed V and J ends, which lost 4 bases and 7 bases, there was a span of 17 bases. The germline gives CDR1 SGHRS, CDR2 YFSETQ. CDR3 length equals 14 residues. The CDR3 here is CASSTGLDPGTQYF. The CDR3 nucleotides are TGCGCCAGCAGCACGGGACTTGATCCAGGGACCCAGTACTTC.

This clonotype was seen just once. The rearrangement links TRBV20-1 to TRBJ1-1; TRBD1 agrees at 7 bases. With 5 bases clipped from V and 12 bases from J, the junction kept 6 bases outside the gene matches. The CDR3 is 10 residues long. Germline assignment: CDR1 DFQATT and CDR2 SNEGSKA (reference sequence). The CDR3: CSAGWDSSFF. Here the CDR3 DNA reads TGCAGTGCTGGATGGGACAGTTCTTTCTTT.

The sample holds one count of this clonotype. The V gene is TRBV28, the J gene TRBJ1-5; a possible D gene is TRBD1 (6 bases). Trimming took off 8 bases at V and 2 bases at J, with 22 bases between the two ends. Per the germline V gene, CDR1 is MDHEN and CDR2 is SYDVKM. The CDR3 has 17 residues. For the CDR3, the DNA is TGTGCCAGCTTTAAGGGGGGGCAGACTGTTGGCAATCAGCCCCAGCATTTT. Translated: CASFKGGQTVGNQPQHF.

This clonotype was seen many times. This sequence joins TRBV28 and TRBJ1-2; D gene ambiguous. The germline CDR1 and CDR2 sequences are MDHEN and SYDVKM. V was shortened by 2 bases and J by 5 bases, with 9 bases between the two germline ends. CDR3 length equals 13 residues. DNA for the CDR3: TGTGCCAGCAGTTTACGGGGAGTGTATGGCTACACCTTC. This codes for CASSLRGVYGYTF.

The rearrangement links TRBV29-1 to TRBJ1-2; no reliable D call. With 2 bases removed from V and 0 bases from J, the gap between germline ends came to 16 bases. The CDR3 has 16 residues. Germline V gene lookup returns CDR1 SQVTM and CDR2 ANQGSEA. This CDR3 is CSVEWVEVQANYGYTF. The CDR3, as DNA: TGCAGCGTTGAATGGGTGGAGGTCCAAGCTAACTATGGCTACACCTTC.

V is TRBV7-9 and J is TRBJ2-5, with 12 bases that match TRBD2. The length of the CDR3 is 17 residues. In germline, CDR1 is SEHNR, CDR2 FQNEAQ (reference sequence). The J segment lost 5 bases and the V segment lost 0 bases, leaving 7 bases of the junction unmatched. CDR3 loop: CASSLAQLAGGPETQYF. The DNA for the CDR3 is TGTGCCAGCAGCTTAGCGCAGCTAGCGGGGGGGCCGGAGACCCAGTACTTC.

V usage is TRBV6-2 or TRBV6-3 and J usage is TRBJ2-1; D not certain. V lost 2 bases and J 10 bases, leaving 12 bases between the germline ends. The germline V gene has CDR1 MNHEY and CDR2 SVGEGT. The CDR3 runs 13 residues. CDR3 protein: CASSYARLYEQFF. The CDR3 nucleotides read TGTGCCAGCAGTTACGCGCGGCTATACGAGCAGTTCTTC.

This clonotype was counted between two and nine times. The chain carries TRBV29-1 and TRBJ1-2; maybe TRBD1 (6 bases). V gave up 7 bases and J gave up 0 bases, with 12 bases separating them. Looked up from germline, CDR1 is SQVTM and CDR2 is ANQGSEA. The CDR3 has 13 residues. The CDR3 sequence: CSARTESNYGYTF. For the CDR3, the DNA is TGCAGCGCCCGGACAGAATCTAACTATGGCTACACCTTC.

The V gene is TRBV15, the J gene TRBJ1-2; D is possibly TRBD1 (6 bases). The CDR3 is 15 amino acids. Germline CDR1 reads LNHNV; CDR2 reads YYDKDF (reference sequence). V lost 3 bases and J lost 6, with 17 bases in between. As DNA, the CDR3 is TGTGCCACCAGCAGGGACAGAAGAAGCGACGATGGCTACACCTTC. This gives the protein CATSRDRRSDDGYTF.

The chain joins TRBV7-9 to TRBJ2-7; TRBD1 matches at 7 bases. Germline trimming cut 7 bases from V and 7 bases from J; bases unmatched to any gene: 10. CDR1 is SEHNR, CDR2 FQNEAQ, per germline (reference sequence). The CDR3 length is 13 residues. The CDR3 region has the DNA TGTGCCAGCAACCAGGGACAGTGGTTGGAGCAGTACTTC. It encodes CASNQGQWLEQYF.

The CDR3 region is CSVQQGVETQYF. For the CDR3, the DNA is TGCAGCGTTCAACAGGGGGTTGAGACCCAGTACTTC. V and J are TRBV29-1 and TRBJ2-5, with TRBD1 identical over 8 bases. V lost 5 bases and J lost 5; bases outside the gene matches: 4. The germline V gene encodes CDR1 SQVTM and CDR2 ANQGSEA. The CDR3 runs to 12 residues.

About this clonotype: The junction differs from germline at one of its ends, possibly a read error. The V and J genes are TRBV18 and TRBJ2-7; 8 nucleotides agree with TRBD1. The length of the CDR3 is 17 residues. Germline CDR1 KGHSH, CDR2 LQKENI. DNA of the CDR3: TGTGCCAGTTCACCACAAACCCGACAGGGGAGCTCCTACGAGCAGTACTTC. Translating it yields CASSPQTRQGSSYEQYF. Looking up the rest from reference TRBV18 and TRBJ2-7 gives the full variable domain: NAGVMQNPRHLVRRRGQEARLRCSPMKGHSHVYWYRQLPEEGLKFMVYLQKENIIDESGMPKERFSAEFPKEGPSILRIQQVVRGDSAAYFCASSPQTRQGSSYEQYFGPGTRLTVT.

The chain's CDR3 is CASSLAQVGYGYTF. The CDR3 coding sequence is TGTGCCAGCAGCTTAGCACAGGTCGGCTATGGCTACACCTTC. This sequence joins TRBV7-2 and TRBJ1-2; D possibly corresponds to TRBD1 (5 bases). V was trimmed by 0 bases and J by 4 bases, leaving 9 bases between them. Per germline, CDR1 SGHTA and CDR2 FQGNSA. CDR3 length: 14 residues.

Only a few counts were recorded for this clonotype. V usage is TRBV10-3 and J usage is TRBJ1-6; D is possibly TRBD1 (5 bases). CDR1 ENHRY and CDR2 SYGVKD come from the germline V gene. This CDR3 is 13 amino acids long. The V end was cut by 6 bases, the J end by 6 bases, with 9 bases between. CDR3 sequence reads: CAIRGVGNSPLHF. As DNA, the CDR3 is TGTGCCATCAGGGGGGTGGGTAATTCACCCCTCCACTTT.

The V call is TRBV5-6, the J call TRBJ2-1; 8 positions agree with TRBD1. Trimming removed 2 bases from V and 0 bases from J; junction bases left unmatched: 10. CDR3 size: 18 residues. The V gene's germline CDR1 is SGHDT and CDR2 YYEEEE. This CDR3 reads CASSFHRGRVFSYNEQFF. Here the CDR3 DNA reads TGTGCCAGCAGCTTTCACAGGGGGAGAGTTTTCTCCTACAATGAGCAGTTCTTC.

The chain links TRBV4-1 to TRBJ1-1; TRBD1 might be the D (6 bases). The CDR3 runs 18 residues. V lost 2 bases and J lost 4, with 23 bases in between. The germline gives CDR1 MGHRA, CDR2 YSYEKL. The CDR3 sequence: CASSQLPPFRGRGTEAFF. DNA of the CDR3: TGCGCCAGCAGCCAACTCCCGCCCTTCAGGGGAAGGGGCACTGAAGCTTTCTTT.